The 27 T cell receptor beta chains listed next were all sequenced from one sample in a study of T cell responses to AZD1222 COVID-19 vaccine. Produced via immunoSEQ multiplex PCR; TCRdb's table is partial and in-frame only. The profile covers 100,000 to 150,000 clones, with approximately 91% appearing a single time and about 1% taken by the ten largest. The material sequenced was peripheral blood, taken 28 days after the second AZD1222 dose. The receptors were gathered from an adult who received the AZD1222 COVID-19 vaccine.

The chain joins TRBV6-5 to TRBJ1-2; D is perhaps TRBD1 (6 bases). Germline V CDR1 and CDR2: MNHEY, SVGAGI. V gave up 0 bases and J gave up 4 bases, with 15 bases separating them. CDR3 length: 16 residues. This CDR3 is CASSYSSGRGAYGYTF. CDR3 DNA: TGTGCCAGCAGTTACTCGAGTGGCAGGGGAGCCTATGGCTACACCTTC.

The chain uses TRBV5-4 and TRBJ2-7; D perhaps matches TRBD1 (6 bases). The CDR3 spans 13 residues. Germline V gene lookup returns CDR1 SGHNT and CDR2 YYREEE (reference sequence). The V end was cut by 0 bases, the J end by 5 bases, with 9 bases between. Here the CDR3 reads CASSLEGGNEQYF. The CDR3 bases are TGTGCCAGCAGCTTGGAAGGGGGAAACGAGCAGTACTTC.

This clone has a single count. The V gene is TRBV30, the J gene TRBJ2-5, with 7 bases identical to TRBD2. With V trimmed by 0 bases and J by 4 bases, 8 bases remained unmatched. This CDR3 contains 15 residues. Germline-derived CDR1 and CDR2 are GTSNPN and SVGIG (reference sequence). DNA of the CDR3: TGTGCCTGGAGTGTAGCGGGGTGGCGAGGAGAGACCCAGTACTTC. This gives the protein CAWSVAGWRGETQYF.

The chain is built from TRBV18 and TRBJ2-7; tentatively, D is TRBD2 (6 bases). Deletions cut 5 bases from V and 1 base from J, with 15 bases between. Germline V gives CDR1 KGHSH, CDR2 LQKENI. The CDR3 is 15 residues long. In DNA, the CDR3 is TGTGCCAGCTCATTAAAGCGGGTTCCGTCCTACGAGCAGTACTTC. Translation gives CASSLKRVPSYEQYF.

The chain employs TRBV6-5 and TRBJ1-1; D gene uncertain. The germline V gene has CDR1 MNHEY and CDR2 SVGAGI. The V and J ends lost 5 bases and 7 bases respectively, with 14 bases between them. The CDR3 sequence is 13 residues long. CDR3 DNA sequence: TGTGCCAGCAGTCAACCGCAAAGCCTTGAAGCTTTCTTT. Translated: CASSQPQSLEAFF.

The rearrangement links TRBV5-8 to TRBJ1-6; perhaps TRBD1 as D (5 bases). Germline V gene sequence: CDR1 SGHTS, CDR2 YDEGEE. The V end lost 4 bases, the J end lost 10 bases, and 18 bases lay between the germline ends. This CDR3 region has 15 residues. The CDR3 DNA reads TGTGCCAGCAGCCTCTGGCAGGGTGTACAATCACCCCTCCACTTT. Its protein is CASSLWQGVQSPLHF.

V gene TRBV18 combines with J gene TRBJ1-5, with D possibly matching TRBD1 (5 bases). This CDR3 has 15 amino acids. Between the trimmed V and J ends, which lost 5 bases and 6 bases, there was a span of 17 bases. From germline, CDR1 is KGHSH and CDR2 LQKENI. This CDR3 is CASSSKGGDSQPQHF. Here the CDR3 DNA reads TGTGCCAGCTCATCGAAGGGAGGAGACAGTCAGCCCCAGCATTTT.

The chain links TRBV4-1 to TRBJ1-6; D unclear. Trimming pared 1 base from V and 0 bases from J, leaving 13 bases between. This CDR3 is 18 amino acids long. Germline CDR1 reads MGHRA; CDR2 reads YSYEKL. This chain's CDR3 is CASSQGAGQHSYNSPLHF. As DNA, the CDR3 is TGCGCCAGCAGCCAAGGGGCCGGTCAGCACTCCTATAATTCACCCCTCCACTTT.

This chain uses TRBV30 with TRBJ2-7; D is unclear. V was trimmed by 3 bases and J by 0 bases, leaving 9 bases between them. This CDR3 has 13 amino acids. Germline V gene data show CDR1 as GTSNPN and CDR2 as SVGIG (reference sequence). The CDR3 here is CAWRSGSSYEQYF. In DNA, the CDR3 is TGTGCCTGGAGATCTGGCAGCTCCTACGAGCAGTACTTC.

This rearrangement joins TRBV25-1 to TRBJ2-6, with D unclear. The ends were cut back, 2 bases at V and 4 bases at J, with 6 bases in the middle. The germline CDR1 and CDR2 sequences are MGHDK and SYGVNS. This CDR3 is 14 amino acids long. In DNA form, the CDR3 reads TGTGCCAGCAGTGAACCTTCGGGGGCCAACGTCCTGACTTTC. Translating gives CASSEPSGANVLTF.

The rearrangement links TRBV28 to TRBJ1-1, with TRBD1 matching over 7 bases. The CDR3 sequence is 14 residues long. The trim removed 7 bases at V and 6 bases at J, leaving 11 bases unmatched. Germline V gives CDR1 MDHEN, CDR2 SYDVKM. The DNA of the CDR3 is TGTGCCAGCACCTCAGGGGGGGGGAGGCCTGAAGCTTTCTTT. Translated: CASTSGGGRPEAFF.

The chain carries TRBV18 and TRBJ1-3; perhaps TRBD1 as D (5 bases). CDR3 length equals 15 residues. The germline CDR1 and CDR2 sequences are KGHSH and LQKENI. Trimming took off 2 bases at V and 0 bases at J, with 8 bases between the two ends. CDR3 nucleotides: TGTGCCAGCTCACCAGGGGCCCTCTCTGGAAACACCATATATTTT. This sequence encodes CASSPGALSGNTIYF. Based on the CDR3 plus reference TRBV18 and TRBJ1-3, the full variable domain is NAGVMQNPRHLVRRRGQEARLRCSPMKGHSHVYWYRQLPEEGLKFMVYLQKENIIDESGMPKERFSAEFPKEGPSILRIQQVVRGDSAAYFCASSPGALSGNTIYFGEGSWLTVV.

The chain uses TRBV20-1 and TRBJ2-1; no clear D. The CDR3 is 14 residues long. V was clipped by 3 bases and J by 2 bases, with 11 bases between them. Germline loops: CDR1 DFQATT, CDR2 SNEGSKA (reference sequence). The CDR3 nucleotides read TGCAGTGCTAGTCGGCTGTATACCTACAATGAGCAGTTCTTC. Protein sequence: CSASRLYTYNEQFF.

V gene TRBV6-1 combines with J gene TRBJ2-7; D remains ambiguous. The CDR3 sequence is 14 residues long. With 2 bases removed from V and 6 bases from J, the gap between germline ends came to 14 bases. The germline V gene encodes CDR1 MNHNS and CDR2 SASEGT. The CDR3 coding sequence is TGTGCCAGCAGTGAACTGGTCCAGTTCCCCGAGCAGTACTTC. This sequence encodes CASSELVQFPEQYF.

The chain joins TRBV2 to TRBJ2-5; TRBD2 matches at 8 bases. From germline, CDR1 is SNHLY and CDR2 FYNNEI. The CDR3 runs to 14 residues. V lost 4 bases and J lost 2; bases outside the gene matches: 3. This chain's CDR3 is CASSGLAPQETQYF. CDR3 coding DNA: TGTGCCAGCAGTGGACTAGCGCCACAAGAGACCCAGTACTTC. Supplemented by reference TRBV2 and TRBJ2-5, the full variable domain reads EPEVTQTPSHQVTQMGQEVILRCVPISNHLYFYWYRQILGQKVEFLVSFYNNEISEKSEIFDDQFSVERPDGSNFTLKIRSTKLEDSAMYFCASSGLAPQETQYFGPGTRLLVL.

The chain employs TRBV28 and TRBJ1-2, with 8 bases identical to TRBD1. Germline lookup yields CDR1 MDHEN and CDR2 SYDVKM. CDR3 length: 15 amino acids. J was trimmed by 4 bases and V by 4 bases; bases with no gene match: 8. The CDR3 DNA is TGTGCCAGCAGTTCGGCCGGGACAGGATCCTATGGCTACACCTTC. It encodes CASSSAGTGSYGYTF.

The gene calls are TRBV27 and TRBJ2-7; D gene unclear. Germline values: CDR1 MNHEY, CDR2 SMNVEV (reference sequence). The CDR3 is made up of 14 amino acids. The V and J ends lost 0 bases and 2 bases respectively, with 8 bases between them. The CDR3 DNA is TGTGCCAGCAGTTTATCACGATCAGCCTACGAGCAGTACTTC. This gives the protein CASSLSRSAYEQYF.

This sequence joins TRBV28 and TRBJ2-5, with 12 positions matching TRBD1. Germline values: CDR1 MDHEN, CDR2 SYDVKM. The CDR3 covers 17 residues. V lost 6 bases to trimming and J lost 5 bases; unmatched junction nucleotides: 13. Written as DNA, the CDR3 is TGTGCCAGCAGCCCGCTCCCGGGACAGGGGGCCGGGGAGACCCAGTACTTC. It specifies CASSPLPGQGAGETQYF. The variable domain in full, completed from reference TRBV28 and TRBJ2-5, reads DVKVTQSSRYLVKRTGEKVFLECVQDMDHENMFWYRQDPGLGLRLIYFSYDVKMKEKGDIPEGYSVSREKKERFSLILESASTNQTSMYLCASSPLPGQGAGETQYFGPGTRLLVL.

The rearrangement links TRBV13 to TRBJ2-1; 14 nucleotides agree with TRBD2. The germline CDR1 and CDR2 sequences are PRHDT and FYEKMQ (reference sequence). The V and J ends lost 3 bases and 9 bases, in that order; junction bases with no gene match: 16. The CDR3 loop spans 19 amino acids. CDR3 sequence reads: CASSFAGTSGRYGSFEQFF. The DNA for the CDR3 is TGTGCCAGCAGCTTCGCGGGGACTAGCGGGAGATATGGTTCGTTTGAGCAGTTCTTC.

This chain uses TRBV7-8 with TRBJ1-2, with 8 bases that match TRBD1. This CDR3 has 17 amino acids. Trimming at V came to 5 bases and at J to 4 bases, leaving 15 bases not matched to a gene. CDR1 is SGHVS, CDR2 FQNEAQ, per germline. CDR3 coding DNA: TGTGCCAGCAGCCAAACCGTAAGGAGGACAGGGAGCTATGGCTACACCTTC. This gives the protein CASSQTVRRTGSYGYTF.

The chain recombines TRBV19 with TRBJ2-1; TRBD2 matches 11 bases. V lost 4 bases to trimming and J lost 10 bases; unmatched junction nucleotides: 9. The germline gives CDR1 LNHDA, CDR2 SQIVND (reference sequence). The CDR3 consists of 15 residues. The DNA for the CDR3 is TGTGCCAGTAGTAAGGGACTAGCGGCCCGAGAGGAGCAGTTCTTC. This translates into CASSKGLAAREEQFF. The complete variable domain, with remaining parts taken from reference TRBV19 and TRBJ2-1, reads DGGITQSPKYLFRKEGQNVTLSCEQNLNHDAMYWYRQDPGQGLRLIYYSQIVNDFQKGDIAEGYSVSREKKESFPLTVTSAQKNPTAFYLCASSKGLAAREEQFFGPGTRLTVL.

The V call is TRBV5-6, the J call TRBJ2-7, with 9 bases fitting TRBD1. The ends lost 5 bases at V and 7 bases at J; junction bases unmatched: 13. In germline, CDR1 is SGHDT, CDR2 YYEEEE. The CDR3 spans 15 residues. CDR3 DNA sequence: TGTGCCAGCAGGTCGACCGGGACAGGGATTCGGGAGCAGTACTTC. Protein product: CASRSTGTGIREQYF.

This clone was recorded once. The DNA for the CDR3 is TGTGCCAGCAAGGAAGGGGCCTCTGGGGCCAACGTCCTGACTTTC. As protein: CASKEGASGANVLTF. The chain uses TRBV6-5 and TRBJ2-6, with TRBD1 as a possible D gene (5 bases). The CDR3 loop spans 15 amino acids. Per the germline V gene, CDR1 is MNHEY and CDR2 is SVGAGI. V lost 7 bases and J lost 0, with 10 bases in between.

V and J are TRBV5-6 and TRBJ1-3, with D hard to call. The V and J ends lost 5 bases and 5 bases respectively, with 14 bases between them. The CDR3 is 14 residues long. Germline loops: CDR1 SGHDT, CDR2 YYEEEE. The CDR3 DNA reads TGTGCCAGCAGTCCGGCGGGGATCCGAAACACCATATATTTT. Its protein product is CASSPAGIRNTIYF.

The chain links TRBV6-2 or TRBV6-3 to TRBJ2-2, with 7 bases fitting TRBD2. Germline CDR1 reads MNHEY; CDR2 reads SVGEGT. V lost 6 bases, J lost 5 bases, and 9 bases stayed unmatched. The CDR3 has 15 residues. The DNA of the CDR3 is TGTGCCAGCAGGCCTGGCGGGAGAGGGACCGGGGAGCTGTTTTTT. Its protein product is CASRPGGRGTGELFF.

This clone was observed once. This CDR3 reads CASSIWTVFGDGYTF. In nucleotides, the CDR3 is TGTGCCAGCAGTATTTGGACCGTCTTTGGGGATGGCTACACCTTC. The J gene is TRBJ1-2, the V gene TRBV6-5; D gene ambiguous. CDR3 length equals 15 residues. Germline loops: CDR1 MNHEY, CDR2 SVGAGI. With 5 bases removed from V and 6 bases from J, the gap between germline ends came to 19 bases.

The V and J genes are TRBV4-2 and TRBJ1-6; D is ambiguous. The CDR3 runs 13 residues. V lost 0 bases, J lost 8 bases, and 5 bases lay in between. From germline, CDR1 is LGHNA and CDR2 YNFKEQ. The CDR3 sequence: CASSQDADSPLHF. The CDR3 DNA reads TGTGCCAGCAGCCAAGACGCGGATTCACCCCTCCACTTT.